Shown below are 5 T cell receptor beta chains from a single sample sequenced in a study of immune heterogeneity within non-small cell lung tumors. Template material for each sample was 550 to 700 ng of bulk tumor genomic DNA. Widely spaced biopsies, several per primary tumor, were obtained at surgery. The cohort was untreated, with newly diagnosed non-small cell lung cancer undergoing curative surgery. With 32 V and 13 J primers, multiplex PCR amplified the TCR beta CDR3. TCRdb reprocessed the multiplex PCR reads via MiXCR and lists one record per CDR3 protein. The table has roughly 10,000 distinct CDR3 sequences, 17% seen once; the top ten hold about 3.5%. The sequenced sample consisted of lung tumor tissue. These receptors all come from a man aged 40-50 years with non-small cell lung cancer.

By share, this clonotype counts as medium-sized. The chain is built from TRBV28 and TRBJ2-2, with 8 bases aligning to TRBD1. The J segment lost 7 bases and the V segment lost 3 bases, leaving 10 bases of the junction unmatched. Germline V gene sequence: CDR1 MDHEN, CDR2 SYDVKM. The CDR3 spans 16 residues. The CDR3 spells CASSFFRTGLGGELFF. The CDR3 nucleotides are TGTGCCAGCAGTTTTTTTAGGACAGGGCTTGGCGGGGAGCTGTTTTTT.

This clonotype appeared a single time. The chain employs TRBV20-1 and TRBJ1-5; D not resolved. Germline V gene lookup returns CDR1 DFQATT and CDR2 SNEGSKA (reference sequence). The CDR3 has 13 amino acids. V lost 0 bases and J 1 base, leaving 4 bases between the germline ends. The CDR3 bases are TGCAGTGCTAGAGATCGAAGCAATCAGCCCCAGCATTTT. Protein product: CSARDRSNQPQHF.

This clonotype rates as medium-sized. V is TRBV30 and J is TRBJ1-1; no clear D gene. Deletions cut 2 bases from V and 5 bases from J, with 6 bases between. CDR1 GTSNPN and CDR2 SVGIG come from the germline V gene (reference sequence). The CDR3 extends over 11 amino acids. Here the CDR3 reads CAWSRSTEAFF. CDR3 bases: TGTGCCTGGAGTCGGTCGACTGAAGCTTTCTTT.

Judged by abundance, this clonotype is medium-sized. The J gene is TRBJ2-4, the V gene TRBV20-1; the D is unclear. V gave up 5 bases and J gave up 0 bases, with 8 bases separating them. The CDR3 sequence is 13 residues long. In germline, CDR1 is DFQATT, CDR2 SNEGSKA (reference sequence). Here the CDR3 DNA reads TGCAGTGCTCTGGGATTAGCCAAAAACATTCAGTACTTC. This sequence encodes CSALGLAKNIQYF.

Judged by abundance, this clonotype is medium-sized. This chain connects TRBV12-3 or TRBV12-4 to TRBJ1-5, with D maybe TRBD1 (5 bases). The CDR3 runs 14 residues. The V end lost 4 bases, the J end lost 5 bases, and 12 bases lay between the germline ends. The CDR3 nucleotides are TGTGCCAGCAGTTGGGGCGACCGCCATCAGCCCCAGCATTTT. The encoded protein is CASSWGDRHQPQHF.